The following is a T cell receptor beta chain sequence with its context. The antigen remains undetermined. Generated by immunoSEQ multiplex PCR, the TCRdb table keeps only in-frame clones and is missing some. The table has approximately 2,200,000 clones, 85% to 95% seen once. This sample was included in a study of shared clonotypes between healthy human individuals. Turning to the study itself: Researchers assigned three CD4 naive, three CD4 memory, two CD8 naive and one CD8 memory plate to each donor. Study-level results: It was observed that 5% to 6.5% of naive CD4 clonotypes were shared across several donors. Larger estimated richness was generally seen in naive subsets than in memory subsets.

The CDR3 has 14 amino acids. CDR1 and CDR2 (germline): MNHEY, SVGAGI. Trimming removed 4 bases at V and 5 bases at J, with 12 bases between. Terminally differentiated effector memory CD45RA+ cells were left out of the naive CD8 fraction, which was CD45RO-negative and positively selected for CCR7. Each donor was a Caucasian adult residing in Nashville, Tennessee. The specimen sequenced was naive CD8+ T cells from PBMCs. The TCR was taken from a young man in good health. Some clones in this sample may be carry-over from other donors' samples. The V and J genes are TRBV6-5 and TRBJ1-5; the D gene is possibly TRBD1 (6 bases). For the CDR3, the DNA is TGTGCCAGCAGTTTCGCAGAGGGGGATCAGCCCCAGCATTTT. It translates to CASSFAEGDQPQHF.